The next 21 T cell receptor beta chains were all read from a single sample in a study of blood T cell repertoires in COVID-19. This table comes from immunoSEQ multiplex PCR, and its TCRdb copy is limited to in-frame clones, with some not included. The data hold roughly 400,000 clones, with roughly 91% observed a single time. Sequences were obtained from PBMCs or T cells enriched from blood (not recorded which). The receptors stem from a man aged 18 to 30 who had recovered from COVID-19.

The rearrangement uses TRBV7-3 and TRBJ2-1; no clear D gene. Trimming removed 8 bases from V and 7 bases from J, with 9 bases in between. The CDR3 has 11 amino acids. Germline CDR1 and CDR2: SGHTA and FQGTGA. CDR3 residues: CASGDSNEQFF. The CDR3 DNA reads as TGTGCCAGCGGTGATAGTAATGAGCAGTTCTTC.

The V gene is TRBV3-1 (or the pseudogene TRBV3-2), the J gene TRBJ1-6, with a weak D call TRBD1 (6 bases). The CDR3 loop spans 14 amino acids. Germline CDR1 is LGHDT and CDR2 is YNNKEL (reference sequence). The V end lost 4 bases, the J end lost 9 bases, and 13 bases lay between the germline ends. The CDR3 DNA reads as TGTGCCAGCAGCCGATTGAGCAGGGGTTCACCCCTCCACTTT. Translated: CASSRLSRGSPLHF.

The V gene is TRBV12-5, the J gene TRBJ2-2; D possibly corresponds to TRBD2 (5 bases). Trimming stripped 1 base from V and 6 bases from J, with 12 bases between. There are 15 residues in the CDR3. CDR1 and CDR2 (germline): LGHNT, FRNRAP. The CDR3 coding sequence is TGTGCTAGTGGTTTGGCCCCTAGCTCGGCCGGGGAGCTGTTTTTT. Protein product: CASGLAPSSAGELFF.

This chain connects TRBV20-1 to TRBJ1-1; no clear D. The germline gives CDR1 DFQATT, CDR2 SNEGSKA (reference sequence). V was cut by 7 bases and J by 3 bases, with 6 bases left in between. The CDR3 runs to 10 residues. As DNA, the CDR3 is TGCAGTGTGAGTTACACTGAAGCTTTCTTT. Encoded protein: CSVSYTEAFF.

The rearrangement uses TRBV2 and TRBJ2-7, with a weak D call TRBD2 (5 bases). This CDR3 is built from 14 residues. CDR1 and CDR2 from the germline V gene are SNHLY and FYNNEI. Trimming shortened V by 4 bases and J by 1 base, and 11 bases separated the two germline ends. This CDR3 reads CASSVGSASYEQYF. DNA for the CDR3: TGTGCCAGCAGTGTTGGTAGCGCATCCTACGAGCAGTACTTC.

The J gene is TRBJ2-3, the V gene TRBV2; 10 bases fit TRBD2. V lost 1 base and J lost 2; bases outside the gene matches: 6. Germline V gene data show CDR1 as SNHLY and CDR2 as FYNNEI. This CDR3 is 17 amino acids long. The CDR3 bases are TGTGCCAGCAGTGAAGGAGCGGGGGGGTTTTTCACAGATACGCAGTATTTT. Protein: CASSEGAGGFFTDTQYF.

The gene calls are TRBV2 and TRBJ1-1, with a possible D match to TRBD1 (6 bases). The V end was cut by 2 bases, the J end by 10 bases, with 14 bases between. The germline V gene has CDR1 SNHLY and CDR2 FYNNEI. The CDR3 sequence is 13 residues long. CDR3 sequence (DNA): TGTGCCAGCAGTGAACAGGGGCGGGTGGGAGCTTTCTTT. Amino acid sequence: CASSEQGRVGAFF.

This clone has only a few counts. V is TRBV5-8 and J is TRBJ2-3; TRBD2 matches at 10 bases. V lost 4 bases, J lost 5 bases, and 7 bases stayed unmatched. The germline gives CDR1 SGHTS, CDR2 YDEGEE. CDR3 length: 15 residues. The CDR3 spells CASSPTSGLRDTQYF. CDR3 in DNA: TGTGCCAGCAGCCCGACTAGCGGGTTGAGAGATACGCAGTATTTT.

Only one count was recorded for this clone. The chain carries TRBV30 and TRBJ2-7; TRBD1 aligns across 7 bases. CDR1 and CDR2 (germline): GTSNPN, SVGIG (reference sequence). V shed 2 bases and J 9 bases; nucleotides not matched to a gene: 7. This CDR3 has 12 residues. CDR3 in amino acids: CAWSQRGLGQYF. The DNA for the CDR3 is TGTGCCTGGAGTCAGAGGGGGCTCGGGCAGTACTTC.

The chain recombines TRBV4-1 with TRBJ1-1; no clear D gene. Germline V gene sequence: CDR1 MGHRA, CDR2 YSYEKL. This CDR3 spans 13 amino acids. V was shortened by 4 bases and J by 11 bases, with 17 bases between the two germline ends. The CDR3 bases are TGCGCCAGCAGCCCTCCGGGTCCCCAATTTGCTTTCTTT. Translating gives CASSPPGPQFAFF.

This clone has only a few counts. This rearrangement joins TRBV9 to TRBJ2-2; D not certain. V lost 0 bases, J lost 5 bases, and 8 bases lay in between. The germline gives CDR1 SGDLS, CDR2 YYNGEE. The length of the CDR3 is 14 residues. The DNA of the CDR3 is TGTGCCAGCAGCGTAGAATCCGGGACCGGGGAGCTGTTTTTT. Its translation is CASSVESGTGELFF.

This clone showed up just once. The gene calls are TRBV19 and TRBJ1-5; 7 nucleotides align to TRBD1. The length of the CDR3 is 15 residues. Germline V gene lookup returns CDR1 LNHDA and CDR2 SQIVND (reference sequence). V lost 10 bases and J lost 2; bases outside the gene matches: 11. CDR3 sequence: CATDRVGFGNQPQHF. CDR3 DNA: TGTGCCACCGACAGGGTCGGATTCGGCAATCAGCCCCAGCATTTT. The whole variable domain, remainder taken from reference TRBV19 and TRBJ1-5, is DGGITQSPKYLFRKEGQNVTLSCEQNLNHDAMYWYRQDPGQGLRLIYYSQIVNDFQKGDIAEGYSVSREKKESFPLTVTSAQKNPTAFYLCATDRVGFGNQPQHFGDGTRLSIL.

V and J are TRBV7-8 and TRBJ1-2; TRBD1 matches 7 bases. J was trimmed by 4 bases and V by 1 base; bases with no gene match: 6. The germline gives CDR1 SGHVS, CDR2 FQNEAQ. The CDR3 is made up of 15 amino acids. CDR3 nucleotide sequence: TGTGCCAGCAGCTTAGTCCCCGGACAGGCCTATGGCTACACCTTC. It yields the protein CASSLVPGQAYGYTF.

The J gene is TRBJ1-5, the V gene TRBV5-5; the match to TRBD1 covers 7 bases. The germline gives CDR1 SGHKS, CDR2 YYEKEE (reference sequence). The CDR3 is 15 residues long. Trimming removed 4 bases from V and 0 bases from J; junction bases left unmatched: 4. CDR3 region: CASSRTGDSNQPQHF. CDR3 in DNA: TGTGCCAGCAGCAGAACAGGGGATAGCAATCAGCCCCAGCATTTT.

The chain links TRBV6-4 to TRBJ1-6; D is undetermined. The CDR3 is made up of 13 amino acids. Germline V lookup: CDR1 MRHNA, CDR2 SNTAGT. The ends were cut back, 0 bases at V and 7 bases at J, with 4 bases in the middle. CDR3 sequence: CASSDSTNSPLHF. The CDR3 DNA reads TGTGCCAGCAGTGACTCGACAAATTCACCCCTCCACTTT.

The gene calls are TRBV5-6 and TRBJ1-5; TRBD1 agrees at 8 bases. Germline loops: CDR1 SGHDT, CDR2 YYEEEE. V dropped 1 base and J dropped 4; count of bases not matched to a gene: 4. The CDR3 loop spans 15 amino acids. CDR3 coding DNA: TGTGCCAGCAGCTTGTCGCAGGGGGCTAATCAGCCCCAGCATTTT. Encoded protein: CASSLSQGANQPQHF.

V gene TRBV28 combines with J gene TRBJ2-5; tentative D call: TRBD2 (6 bases). V lost 8 bases and J 7 bases, leaving 29 bases between the germline ends. The CDR3 covers 17 residues. In germline, CDR1 is MDHEN, CDR2 SYDVKM. Here the CDR3 DNA reads TGTGCCAGCCGTACAAATACCGGGACTTTGCCCCGGGGGACCCAGTACTTC. It translates to CASRTNTGTLPRGTQYF.

The sample holds many counts of this clone. The chain couples TRBV6-4 to TRBJ2-3; D perhaps matches TRBD1 (5 bases). The CDR3 is 16 residues long. Germline V gene lookup returns CDR1 MRHNA and CDR2 SNTAGT. Trimming removed 2 bases from V and 0 bases from J, with 12 bases in between. The CDR3 sequence: CASSDTAGSSTDTQYF. In nucleotides, the CDR3 is TGTGCCAGCAGTGACACTGCAGGGTCTAGCACAGATACGCAGTATTTT.

The chain couples TRBV3-1 (or the pseudogene TRBV3-2) to TRBJ1-1; D call uncertain. The ends were cut back, 1 base at V and 4 bases at J, with 13 bases in the middle. Germline assignment: CDR1 LGHDT and CDR2 YNNKEL (reference sequence). The CDR3 loop spans 15 amino acids. The CDR3 DNA sequence: TGTGCCAGCAGCCAAGGACCTATTACGGGCACTGAAGCTTTCTTT. Amino acids: CASSQGPITGTEAFF.

Ten or more counts support this clone. The V gene is TRBV10-2, the J gene TRBJ1-1; 7 nucleotides align to TRBD1. V lost 3 bases to trimming and J lost 6 bases; unmatched junction nucleotides: 16. The germline V gene encodes CDR1 WSHSY and CDR2 SAAADI. The CDR3 spans 17 residues. The CDR3 DNA follows: TGCGCCAGCAGTGAAAATGCAGGGGGTTATATGGATCCTGAAGCTTTCTTT. This codes for CASSENAGGYMDPEAFF.

The chain combines TRBV4-1 with TRBJ1-4, with D perhaps matching TRBD1 (5 bases). Trimming took off 2 bases at V and 3 bases at J, with 25 bases between the two ends. The CDR3 spans 20 residues. CDR1 MGHRA and CDR2 YSYEKL come from the germline V gene. CDR3 nucleotide sequence: TGCGCCAGCAGCCAAAGGGGCCCCGGGACGATAAGGGAGGCTAATGAAAAACTGTTTTTT. This gives the protein CASSQRGPGTIREANEKLFF.